The sequence of this T cell receptor beta chain was determined in a study of cytomegalovirus exposure and HLA in healthy donors. Turning to this clone: Its matching antigen is unknown.

The PCR used 60 Vbeta and 13 Jbeta primers. Per the authors' pipeline: Counted up in a later analysis, unique TCR beta chains came to about 80 million, with about 9.9 million shared. The assay was immunoSEQ multiplex PCR, and TCRdb's table has in-frame clones only and misses some. Clone size and the V and J calls come from that table; the DNA yielded D and trimming. Of approximately 150,000 clones in the sample, about 70% were seen once. V shed 7 bases and J shed 8 bases, with 17 bases lying between them. The CDR3 extends over 13 amino acids. CDR1 is SNHLY and CDR2 is FYNNEI in the germline V gene. Study-level findings and limits: Accurate prediction of most subjects' HLA-A and HLA-B alleles from TCR beta sequences was reported. A missense DCLRE1C variant was associated with V- and J-gene trimming of TCR beta chains in a later analysis, and an independent cohort replicated the association. Of the V segments, some could not be distinguished, including TRBV6-2 and TRBV6-3, and were excluded.

The chain carries TRBV2 and TRBJ1-2; tentatively, D is TRBD1 (5 bases). The receptor comes from a male donor in good health and CMV-seronegative. Sequencing was performed on PBMCs. The CDR3 nucleotides read TGTGCCAGCAACCCTCAGGGCGCGGAAGGCTACACCTTC. Protein product: CASNPQGAEGYTF. Full variable domain (outside the CDR3, taken from reference TRBV2 and TRBJ1-2): EPEVTQTPSHQVTQMGQEVILRCVPISNHLYFYWYRQILGQKVEFLVSFYNNEISEKSEIFDDQFSVERPDGSNFTLKIRSTKLEDSAMYFCASNPQGAEGYTFGSGTRLTVV.